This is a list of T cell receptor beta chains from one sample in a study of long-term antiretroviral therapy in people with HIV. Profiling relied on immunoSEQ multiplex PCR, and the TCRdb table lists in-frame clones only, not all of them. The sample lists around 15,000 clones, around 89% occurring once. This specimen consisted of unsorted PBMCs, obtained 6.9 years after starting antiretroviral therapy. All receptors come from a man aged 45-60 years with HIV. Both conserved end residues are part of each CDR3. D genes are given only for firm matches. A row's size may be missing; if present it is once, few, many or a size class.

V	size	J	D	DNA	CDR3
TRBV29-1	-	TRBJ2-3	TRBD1	TGCAGCGTTCGGACAGGGACTTATACGCAGTATTTT	CSVRTGTYTQYF
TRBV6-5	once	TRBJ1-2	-	TGTGCCAGCAGTTTCGGACAGTTCGATGGCTACACCTTC	CASSFGQFDGYTF
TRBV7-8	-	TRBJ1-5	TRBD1	TGTGCCAGCAGTCAACGGGACAGGAGCGGTGGCAATCAGCCCCAGCATTTT	CASSQRDRSGGNQPQHF
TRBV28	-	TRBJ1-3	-	TGTGCCAGCAGAGAGGGGGGTACTGGAAACACCATATATTTT	CASREGGTGNTIYF
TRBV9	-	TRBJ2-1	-	TGTGCCAGCAGCGGGATCAATGAGCAGTTCTTC	CASSGINEQFF
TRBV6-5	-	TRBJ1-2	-	TGTGCCAGCACTGCACCAGGGAGCATGCGCTACACCTTC	CASTAPGSMRYTF
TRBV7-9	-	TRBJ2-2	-	TGTGCCAGCAGACTAGTCGCGAACACCGGGGAGCTGTTTTTT	CASRLVANTGELFF
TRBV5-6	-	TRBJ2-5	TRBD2	TGTGCCAGCAGCTTGGGGACTAGCGGGAGGGAGACCCAGTACTTC	CASSLGTSGRETQYF
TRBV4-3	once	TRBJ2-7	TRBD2	TGCGCCAGCAGCCCTGTGACTAGCGCGCACTACGAGCAGTACTTC	CASSPVTSAHYEQYF
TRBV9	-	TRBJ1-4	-	TGTGCCAGCAGCGTAGGAACAGCGATTAATGAAAAACTGTTTTTT	CASSVGTAINEKLFF
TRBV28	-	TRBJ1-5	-	TGTGCCAGCAGCCTCAGTGGACAGCCGCGGTATCAGCCCCAGCATTTT	CASSLSGQPRYQPQHF